This T cell receptor (beta chain) was sequenced during a study of T-cell reconstitution after alpha-beta-depleted transplantation in children. CDR3 length: 14 residues. The trim removed 7 bases at V and 6 bases at J, leaving 6 bases unmatched. Germline CDR1 reads SGHRS; CDR2 reads YFSETQ. The TCRbeta library was prepared with unique molecular identifiers. TCRdb passed the PCR reads through MiXCR, listing each CDR3 protein once. The top ten hold around 4% of the sample, which has about 400,000 distinct CDR3 sequences, roughly 22% seen once. The sequencing used PBMCs from the stem cell graft donor, collected from the stem cell graft. This rearrangement joins TRBV5-1 to TRBJ2-1; TRBD2 agrees at 11 bases. The clonotype was recovered from a human donor who donated a stem cell graft to a child with acute myeloid leukemia. The CDR3 sequence is CASSPTSGTNEQFF. CDR3 DNA: TGCGCCAGCTCGCCGACTAGCGGGACCAATGAGCAGTTCTTC.